Described below is a single T cell receptor (beta chain) sequence and its context. Its antigen is unknown. Looked up from germline, CDR1 is MNHEY and CDR2 is SMNVEV (reference sequence). This CDR3 contains 13 residues. V shed 5 bases and J shed 7 bases, with 9 bases lying between them. The data belong to a study of T cell repertoires in cytomegalovirus infection. The wider study: Recently identified HLA-C-restricted and well-studied HLA-B-restricted CMV epitopes were used. Through public TCR beta signatures, both CMV infection and matching HLA type were indicated. General observations from the study: There were HLA-C-restricted CMV-specific TCR beta clonotypes dominating the ex vivo response.

Each CDR3 protein gets one entry after TCRdb re-called the reads with MiXCR. The sample carries about 900,000 distinct CDR3 sequences, 30% to 40% recorded once. This TCR derives from a human donor in good health (CMV status not recorded). Some clones in this sample may be carry-over from other donors' samples. The chain recombines TRBV27 with TRBJ1-6, with D unclear. The material was cultured CD8+ T cells from PBMCs, obtained from culture after CMV antigen stimulation. CDR3 protein: CASSMFGNSPLHF. DNA of the CDR3: TGTGCCAGCAGTATGTTTGGGAATTCACCCCTCCACTTT.